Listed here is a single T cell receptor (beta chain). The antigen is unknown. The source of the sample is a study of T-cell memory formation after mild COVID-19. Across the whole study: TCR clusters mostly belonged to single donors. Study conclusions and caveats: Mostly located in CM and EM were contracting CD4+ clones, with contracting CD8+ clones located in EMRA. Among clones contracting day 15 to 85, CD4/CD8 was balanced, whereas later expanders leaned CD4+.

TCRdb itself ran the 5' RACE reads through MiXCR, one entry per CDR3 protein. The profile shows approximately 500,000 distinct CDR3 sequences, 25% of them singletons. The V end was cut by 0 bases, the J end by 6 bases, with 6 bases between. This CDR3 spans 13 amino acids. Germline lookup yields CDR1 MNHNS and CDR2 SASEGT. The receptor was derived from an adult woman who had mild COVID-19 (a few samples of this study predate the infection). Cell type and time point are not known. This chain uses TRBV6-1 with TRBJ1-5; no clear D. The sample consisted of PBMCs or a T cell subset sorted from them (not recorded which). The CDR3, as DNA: TGTGCCAGCAGTGAAGCAGCCCGTCAGCCCCAGCATTTT. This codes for CASSEAARQPQHF.